These 26 T cell receptor beta chains originate from one sample sequenced in a study of blood T cell repertoires in COVID-19. Repertoires were generated with immunoSEQ multiplex PCR, while TCRdb's copy carries only in-frame clones and drops some. The data hold some 150,000 clones, with roughly 82% observed a single time. The sample consisted of peripheral blood. All receptors derive from a woman aged 45-65 years in a cohort sampled during active or convalescent COVID-19.

This rearrangement joins TRBV7-8 to TRBJ1-1, with a weak D call TRBD1 (5 bases). V shed 1 base and J shed 2 bases, with 11 bases lying between them. CDR1 is SGHVS, CDR2 FQNEAQ, per germline. The CDR3 length is 15 residues. For the CDR3, the DNA is TGTGCCAGCAGCTTAGAATCCCAGGGTAACACTGAAGCTTTCTTT. Encoded protein: CASSLESQGNTEAFF.

The genes are TRBV7-2 and TRBJ2-3, with TRBD2 matching over 9 bases. This CDR3 is built from 15 residues. V was pared by 5 bases and J by 3 bases, with 6 bases of the junction left unmatched. The germline V gene encodes CDR1 SGHTA and CDR2 FQGNSA. The CDR3 loop reads CASSEVAGETDTQYF. CDR3 in DNA: TGTGCCAGCAGCGAGGTAGCGGGGGAGACAGATACGCAGTATTTT.

This clone was seen at least ten times. The chain links TRBV19 to TRBJ2-6; D is ambiguous. The CDR3 is 15 residues long. Germline CDR1 reads LNHDA; CDR2 reads SQIVND (reference sequence). The ends were cut back, 2 bases at V and 2 bases at J, with 7 bases in the middle. The CDR3 nucleotides are TGTGCCAGTAGTATATCTTCAGCTGGGGCCAACGTCCTGACTTTC. Protein product: CASSISSAGANVLTF.

The genes are TRBV2 and TRBJ1-3; possible D gene TRBD1, 6 bases. CDR1 is SNHLY, CDR2 FYNNEI, per germline. Trimming pared 5 bases from V and 2 bases from J, leaving 10 bases between. This CDR3 is 14 amino acids long. The CDR3, as DNA: TGTGCCAGCAGTACAGGGTTAACTGGAAACACCATATATTTT. Its translation: CASSTGLTGNTIYF.

The gene calls are TRBV30 and TRBJ1-2; D gene ambiguous. V was trimmed by 0 bases and J by 8 bases, leaving 22 bases between them. The germline V gene encodes CDR1 GTSNPN and CDR2 SVGIG (reference sequence). The CDR3 spans 16 residues. CDR3 amino acids: CAWSVAYAPPAGGYTF. CDR3 sequence (DNA): TGTGCCTGGAGTGTGGCTTATGCCCCCCCAGCGGGAGGCTACACCTTC.

This clone was seen a single time. V is TRBV2 and J is TRBJ2-7, with a possible D match to TRBD1 (5 bases). V was clipped by 3 bases and J by 7 bases, with 16 bases between them. The CDR3 is made up of 14 amino acids. Germline V gives CDR1 SNHLY, CDR2 FYNNEI. The DNA of the CDR3 is TGTGCCAGCAGTGAGCCAGGGCCCCCCTGGGAGCAGTACTTC. This encodes CASSEPGPPWEQYF.

V is TRBV18 and J is TRBJ1-2; TRBD1 matches at 9 bases. V trimming: 0 bases; J trimming: 6 bases; junction bases outside the gene matches: 5. Germline CDR1 and CDR2: KGHSH and LQKENI. The CDR3 is 15 amino acids. CDR3 in DNA: TGTGCCAGCTCACCACCAGTCAGGACAGGGGATGGCTACACCTTC. Its translation is CASSPPVRTGDGYTF.

The chain carries TRBV10-1 and TRBJ1-4; D is possibly TRBD1 (6 bases). The ends were cut back, 5 bases at V and 5 bases at J, with 9 bases in the middle. Germline CDR1 is WNHNN and CDR2 is SYGVQD (reference sequence). The CDR3 has 13 amino acids. The CDR3 here is CASSQGLNEKLFF. The CDR3 nucleotides are TGCGCCAGCAGTCAGGGGTTAAATGAAAAACTGTTTTTT.

This clone was seen only a few times. CDR3 DNA sequence: TGTGCCAGCAGCCAAGGGACTAGTGGCGGGGAGCTGTTTTTT. It encodes CASSQGTSGGELFF. The chain uses TRBV3-1 (or the pseudogene TRBV3-2) and TRBJ2-2, with 7 bases lining up with TRBD2. With 1 base clipped from V and 7 bases from J, the junction kept 3 bases outside the gene matches. The CDR3 covers 14 residues. In germline, CDR1 is LGHDT, CDR2 YNNKEL (reference sequence).

The chain is built from TRBV24-1 and TRBJ1-1; D ambiguous. V was cut by 2 bases and J by 0 bases, with 6 bases left in between. Per germline, CDR1 KGHDR and CDR2 SFDVKD. This CDR3 contains 14 residues. Here the CDR3 DNA reads TGTGCCACCAGTGATTCCGCTATGAACACTGAAGCTTTCTTT. This encodes CATSDSAMNTEAFF.

This clone is a singleton in its sample. The V and J genes are TRBV29-1 and TRBJ1-1; no reliable D call. V was trimmed by 4 bases and J by 5 bases, leaving 14 bases between them. The CDR3 spans 13 residues. Per the germline V gene, CDR1 is SQVTM and CDR2 is ANQGSEA. CDR3 in amino acids: CSVVTGAETEAFF. The CDR3 bases are TGCAGCGTTGTCACGGGTGCGGAGACTGAAGCTTTCTTT.

The chain links TRBV9 to TRBJ1-1; D remains ambiguous. Trimming removed 4 bases from V and 1 base from J, with 14 bases in between. The CDR3 is made up of 15 amino acids. Germline assignment: CDR1 SGDLS and CDR2 YYNGEE. Written as DNA, the CDR3 is TGTGCCAGCAGCCCCACGGTAGAACGGAACACTGAAGCTTTCTTT. Amino acid sequence: CASSPTVERNTEAFF.

This chain joins TRBV11-2 and TRBJ2-5, with a tentative D call TRBD2 (7 bases). CDR3 length equals 16 residues. Looked up from germline, CDR1 is SGHAT and CDR2 is FQNNGV. With 0 bases removed from V and 0 bases from J, the gap between germline ends came to 11 bases. The CDR3 nucleotides are TGTGCCAGCAGCTTAGAGTGGGGGGGCCACCAAGAGACCCAGTACTTC. Amino acid sequence: CASSLEWGGHQETQYF.

The chain recombines TRBV7-9 with TRBJ2-5, with 8 bases fitting TRBD1. V lost 4 bases to trimming and J lost 2 bases; unmatched junction nucleotides: 3. CDR3 length equals 14 residues. CDR1 SEHNR and CDR2 FQNEAQ come from the germline V gene (reference sequence). The CDR3 DNA reads as TGTGCCAGCAGCTCATGGACAGGGCAAGAGACCCAGTACTTC. Amino acid sequence: CASSSWTGQETQYF.

This chain joins TRBV20-1 and TRBJ2-7; 9 nucleotides align to TRBD1. The CDR3 consists of 15 residues. Trimming at V came to 3 bases and at J to 5 bases, leaving 11 bases not matched to a gene. Germline CDR1 DFQATT, CDR2 SNEGSKA (reference sequence). The CDR3 spells CSASGLQGARDEQYF. Here the CDR3 DNA reads TGCAGTGCTAGTGGTTTACAGGGGGCGCGGGACGAGCAGTACTTC.

The table lists this clone with a count of one. V and J are TRBV5-1 and TRBJ2-1; 10 nucleotides match TRBD2. CDR3 size: 17 residues. The V segment lost 2 bases and the J segment 8 bases; nucleotides outside the gene matches: 13. Germline V CDR1 and CDR2: SGHRS, YFSETQ. Here the CDR3 reads CASSFLSGGAGSYEQFF. The CDR3 nucleotides are TGCGCCAGCAGCTTTTTAAGCGGGGGGGCCGGGTCGTATGAGCAGTTCTTC.

The chain has TRBV29-1 and TRBJ1-2; no firm D call. The germline gives CDR1 SQVTM, CDR2 ANQGSEA. The V and J ends lost 5 bases and 6 bases respectively, with 10 bases between them. CDR3 size: 11 residues. The CDR3 region has the DNA TGCAGCGTTTTAAGCAGCGATGGCTACACCTTC. As protein: CSVLSSDGYTF. The full variable domain, in which reference TRBV29-1 and TRBJ1-2 provide the parts outside the CDR3, is SAVISQKPSRDICQRGTSLTIQCQVDSQVTMMFWYRQQPGQSLTLIATANQGSEATYESGFVIDKFPISRPNLTFSTLTVSNMSPEDSSIYLCSVLSSDGYTFGSGTRLTVV.

The rearrangement links TRBV10-1 to TRBJ2-7; tentative D call: TRBD1 (7 bases). The germline CDR1 and CDR2 sequences are WNHNN and SYGVQD (reference sequence). This CDR3 comprises 15 residues. Trimming took off 3 bases at V and 2 bases at J, with 14 bases between the two ends. The CDR3 bases are TGCGCCAGCAGTGAATGGGCCAGGGGGGCCTACGAGCAGTACTTC. Translating gives CASSEWARGAYEQYF.

This clone was seen only once. This chain uses TRBV21-1 with TRBJ1-1; the table's D call TRBD1 went unverified against the DNA. TRBV21-1 is reported as a pseudogene. The CDR3 length is 15 residues. CDR3 amino acids: CASSKDPDMNTEAFF. The CDR3 DNA reads as TGTGCCAGCAGCAAAGATCCAGACATGAACACTGAAGCTTTCTTT.

V is TRBV3-1 (or the pseudogene TRBV3-2) and J is TRBJ2-1, with 7 nucleotides matching TRBD1. The V segment lost 1 base and the J segment 15 bases; nucleotides outside the gene matches: 9. Germline-derived CDR1 and CDR2 are LGHDT and YNNKEL (reference sequence). The CDR3 is made up of 13 amino acids. DNA of the CDR3: TGTGCCAGCAGCCAAGTTGAGGGGGCCCCACCGTTCTTC. Translating gives CASSQVEGAPPFF.

This clone was recorded a few times. The CDR3 region is CAWRIQGAGEQYF. In DNA form, the CDR3 reads TGTGCCTGGAGGATCCAGGGGGCGGGCGAGCAGTACTTC. The chain joins TRBV30 to TRBJ2-7, with 8 bases lining up with TRBD1. CDR3 length equals 13 residues. Losses at the gene ends were 3 bases for V and 6 bases for J; bases not matched to a gene: 7. The V gene's germline CDR1 is GTSNPN and CDR2 SVGIG (reference sequence). Based on the CDR3 plus reference TRBV30 and TRBJ2-7, the full variable domain is SQTIHQWPATLVQPVGSPLSLECTVEGTSNPNLYWYRQAAGRGLQLLFYSVGIGQISSEVPQNLSASRPQDRQFILSSKKLLLSDSGFYLCAWRIQGAGEQYFGPGTRLTVT.

The chain uses TRBV5-1 and TRBJ2-7, with a possible D match to TRBD1 (5 bases). Germline-derived CDR1 and CDR2 are SGHRS and YFSETQ. CDR3 length equals 13 residues. The DNA of the CDR3 is TGCGCTTGCGTTGGGGCGGTTACTAACGAGCAGTACTTC. It translates to CACVGAVTNEQYF.

The V gene is TRBV2, the J gene TRBJ1-1; D is unresolved. Trimming removed 6 bases at V and 8 bases at J, with 16 bases between. Looked up from germline, CDR1 is SNHLY and CDR2 is FYNNEI. The CDR3 consists of 13 residues. CDR3 nucleotide sequence: TGTGCCAGCAGCAAACTTACCGGGTCCGAAGCTTTCTTT. This encodes CASSKLTGSEAFF.

The V gene is TRBV5-1, the J gene TRBJ2-7, with D perhaps matching TRBD2 (5 bases). The CDR3 covers 16 residues. Germline lookup yields CDR1 SGHRS and CDR2 YFSETQ. Trimming stripped 5 bases from V and 3 bases from J, with 21 bases between. The CDR3 loop is CASRSGGTAANYEQYF. Written as DNA, the CDR3 is TGCGCCAGCAGAAGTGGAGGAACCGCCGCCAACTACGAGCAGTACTTC.

This chain links TRBV5-1 with TRBJ1-4, with 7 bases identical to TRBD1. CDR3 length equals 16 residues. CDR1 and CDR2 from the germline V gene are SGHRS and YFSETQ. V lost 4 bases and J lost 4; bases outside the gene matches: 10. Here the CDR3 reads CASSIQGTAINEKLFF. In DNA form, the CDR3 reads TGCGCCAGCAGCATACAAGGGACAGCGATTAATGAAAAACTGTTTTTT. The full variable domain, in which reference TRBV5-1 and TRBJ1-4 provide the parts outside the CDR3, is KAGVTQTPRYLIKTRGQQVTLSCSPISGHRSVSWYQQTPGQGLQFLFEYFSETQRNKGNFPGRFSGRQFSNSRSEMNVSTLELGDSALYLCASSIQGTAINEKLFFGSGTQLSVL.

Here the CDR3 DNA reads TGTGCCAGCTCACCGGATGGACCCAGCGGAATTCAGCCCCAGCATTTT. Residues: CASSPDGPSGIQPQHF. This chain joins TRBV18 and TRBJ1-5; D remains unclear. The germline V gene encodes CDR1 KGHSH and CDR2 LQKENI. Trimming left V 3 bases short and J 6 bases short, with 18 bases between. The CDR3 is 16 amino acids.